One and the same sample provided the 7 T cell receptor beta chains below, sequenced in a study of cytomegalovirus exposure and HLA in healthy donors. Both 60 Vbeta primers and 13 Jbeta primers went into the PCR. Sequencing used immunoSEQ multiplex PCR; TCRdb keeps in-frame clones, though not all of them. The repertoire holds around 170,000 clones, roughly 83% seen once, with roughly 0.38% in the top ten. The sequenced sample consisted of PBMCs. Receptors originate from a boy under 10 years old in good health and CMV-seronegative.

The chain employs TRBV7-9 and TRBJ1-2, with 7 nucleotides matching TRBD1. Germline V lookup: CDR1 SEHNR, CDR2 FQNEAQ (reference sequence). This CDR3 is 15 amino acids long. The J segment lost 4 bases and the V segment lost 5 bases, leaving 10 bases of the junction unmatched. This CDR3 is CASSRPADRAYGYTF. The CDR3 DNA sequence: TGTGCCAGCAGCCGACCCGCTGACAGGGCCTATGGCTACACCTTC.

This chain joins TRBV28 and TRBJ1-5; 9 bases map to TRBD1. V lost 0 bases and J lost 4; bases outside the gene matches: 4. The CDR3 sequence is 16 residues long. Germline CDR1 is MDHEN and CDR2 is SYDVKM. CDR3: CASSLWRDRVNQPQHF. The CDR3 DNA reads TGTGCCAGCAGTTTATGGAGGGACAGGGTAAATCAGCCCCAGCATTTT. Filled out from reference TRBV28 and TRBJ1-5, the complete variable domain reads DVKVTQSSRYLVKRTGEKVFLECVQDMDHENMFWYRQDPGLGLRLIYFSYDVKMKEKGDIPEGYSVSREKKERFSLILESASTNQTSMYLCASSLWRDRVNQPQHFGDGTRLSIL.

For this clone: Germline and junction disagree at one end, which may indicate a read error. The chain uses TRBV10-3 and TRBJ2-3; 7 nucleotides match TRBD2. The CDR3 consists of 13 residues. Per the germline V gene, CDR1 is ENHRY and CDR2 is SYGVKD. CDR3 protein: CAISPRLASKYRF. CDR3 nucleotide sequence: TGTGCCATCAGTCCGAGACTAGCCTCAAAGTATCGATTT.

V and J are TRBV9 and TRBJ2-1, with 9 bases lining up with TRBD2. Germline V gene data show CDR1 as SGDLS and CDR2 as YYNGEE. The CDR3 has 15 amino acids. With 5 bases clipped from V and 5 bases from J, the junction kept 8 bases outside the gene matches. For the CDR3, the DNA is TGTGCCAGCAGTTTCCTGACTAGCGGACACAATGAGCAGTTCTTC. It translates to CASSFLTSGHNEQFF.

This clone turned up a few times. The chain joins TRBV2 to TRBJ1-3; D gene ambiguous. Trimming removed 6 bases at V and 7 bases at J, with 10 bases between. The CDR3 is made up of 12 amino acids. Germline-derived CDR1 and CDR2 are SNHLY and FYNNEI. CDR3 protein: CASRNLRNTIYF. DNA for the CDR3: TGTGCCAGCAGGAACCTCCGGAACACCATATATTTT. The whole variable domain, remainder taken from reference TRBV2 and TRBJ1-3, is EPEVTQTPSHQVTQMGQEVILRCVPISNHLYFYWYRQILGQKVEFLVSFYNNEISEKSEIFDDQFSVERPDGSNFTLKIRSTKLEDSAMYFCASRNLRNTIYFGEGSWLTVV.

This chain joins TRBV7-6 and TRBJ2-7, with D uncertain. V lost 5 bases, J lost 6 bases, and 11 bases lay in between. CDR3 length: 12 residues. Germline CDR1 SGHVS, CDR2 FNYEAQ. CDR3: CASSPRSLEQYF. The CDR3 bases are TGTGCCAGCAGCCCCCGGTCCCTCGAGCAGTACTTC.

This CDR3 reads CASSLGTGGRETQYF. The CDR3 nucleotides are TGCGCCAGCAGCTTGGGGACAGGGGGTAGAGAGACCCAGTACTTC. The V gene is TRBV5-1, the J gene TRBJ2-5; 10 bases agree with TRBD1. Germline V gene data show CDR1 as SGHRS and CDR2 as YFSETQ. The CDR3 covers 15 residues. J was trimmed by 4 bases and V by 0 bases; bases with no gene match: 3.